This section outlines one TCR beta chain sequence together with its context. Per the original data handling: It was from reference gene primer amplification that nucleated cell counts were estimated. Assay used: immunoSEQ multiplex PCR; TCRdb lists only in-frame clones, some missing. V, J and clone size were drawn from that table, and D and trimming were deduced from the DNA. The sample contains roughly 80,000 clones, 70% to 90% of which appear only once. This CDR3 is built from 12 residues. Between the trimmed V and J ends, which lost 4 bases and 8 bases, there was a span of 11 bases. The data are from a study of blood T cell repertoires in COVID-19. Across the whole study: Collection of acute and convalescent COVID-19 samples took place in the United States, Italy and Spain. Nucleic acid was either cDNA or gDNA, and it came from T cells, B-cell-depleted T cells, or PBMCs.

The sample was peripheral blood. The TCR was taken from an elderly woman with acute or convalescent COVID-19. V and J are TRBV12-3 or TRBV12-4 and TRBJ1-2, with D uncertain. CDR3 in amino acids: CASSSGKGGYTF. The CDR3 bases are TGTGCCAGCAGTTCGGGGAAGGGCGGCTACACCTTC.